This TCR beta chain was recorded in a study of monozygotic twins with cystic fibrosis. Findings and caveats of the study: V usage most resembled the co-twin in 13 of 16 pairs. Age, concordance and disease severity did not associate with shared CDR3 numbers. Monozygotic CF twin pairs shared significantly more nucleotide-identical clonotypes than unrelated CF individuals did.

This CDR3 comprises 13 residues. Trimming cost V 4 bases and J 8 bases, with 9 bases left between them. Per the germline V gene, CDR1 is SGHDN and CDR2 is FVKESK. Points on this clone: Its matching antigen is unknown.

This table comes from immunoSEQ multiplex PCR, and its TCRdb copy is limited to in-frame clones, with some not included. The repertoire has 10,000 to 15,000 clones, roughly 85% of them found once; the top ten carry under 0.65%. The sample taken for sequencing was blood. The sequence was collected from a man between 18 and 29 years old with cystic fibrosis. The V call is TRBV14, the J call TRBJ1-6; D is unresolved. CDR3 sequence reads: CASSRHRDSPLHF. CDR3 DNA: TGTGCCAGCAGCCGACATAGGGATTCACCCCTCCACTTT.